These 8 T cell receptor beta chains came from one sample sequenced in a study of blood T cell repertoires in COVID-19. Only in-frame clones appear in the TCRdb table, and some are missing; sequencing was by immunoSEQ multiplex PCR. The repertoire holds some 99,000 clones, with around 82% as singletons. Material: peripheral blood. The receptors were gathered from a human donor in a cohort sampled during active or convalescent COVID-19.

This chain uses TRBV29-1 with TRBJ2-6, with 7 nucleotides matching TRBD1. Germline CDR1 SQVTM, CDR2 ANQGSEA. J was trimmed by 2 bases and V by 7 bases; bases with no gene match: 8. The CDR3 extends over 15 amino acids. The CDR3: CSAQDRSTGANVLTF. CDR3 bases: TGCAGCGCCCAGGACAGGAGTACTGGGGCCAACGTCCTGACTTTC.

In DNA, the CDR3 is TGTGCCAGCAGCGAACTAGCGGGGGTTACAAGTGAGCAGTTCTTC. Protein: CASSELAGVTSEQFF. The chain is built from TRBV11-3 and TRBJ2-1; 11 nucleotides agree with TRBD2. The junction had 9 bases not matched to a gene; V was cut back by 5 bases and J by 9 bases. The CDR3 is made up of 15 amino acids. Germline V CDR1 and CDR2: SGHNT, YENEEA.

The J gene is TRBJ1-3, the V gene TRBV13; D may be TRBD1 (6 bases). In germline, CDR1 is PRHDT, CDR2 FYEKMQ (reference sequence). Trimming took off 1 base at V and 4 bases at J, with 14 bases between the two ends. This CDR3 is built from 16 residues. The CDR3 sequence: CASSLAGSGAGNTIYF. As DNA, the CDR3 is TGTGCCAGCAGCTTAGCGGGCTCAGGGGCGGGAAACACCATATATTTT.

The chain links TRBV5-1 to TRBJ2-2, with D maybe TRBD1 (6 bases). Trimming cost V 5 bases and J 4 bases, with 18 bases left between them. This CDR3 region has 16 residues. Germline V lookup: CDR1 SGHRS, CDR2 YFSETQ. CDR3 bases: TGCGCCAGCAGTGGTAGTACCAGGGGTGGCACCGGGGAGCTGTTTTTT. Encoded protein: CASSGSTRGGTGELFF.

This clone was counted only a few times. V and J are TRBV4-3 and TRBJ1-2; a weak D match, TRBD1 (5 bases). CDR3 length: 15 residues. The V gene lost 0 bases and the J gene lost 5 bases, with 13 bases spanning the gap. Germline CDR1 is LGHNA and CDR2 is YSLEER. The CDR3 protein is CASSQDHRGWYGYTF. The CDR3 DNA reads as TGCGCCAGCAGCCAAGATCATCGGGGGTGGTATGGCTACACCTTC.

In DNA form, the CDR3 reads TGTGCCACCAGTGATCCAACTAGTAGCTCCTACAATGAGCAGTTCTTC. This codes for CATSDPTSSSYNEQFF. V gene TRBV24-1 combines with J gene TRBJ2-1, with D tentatively TRBD2 (5 bases). Trimming removed 3 bases at V and 0 bases at J, with 11 bases between. The CDR3 has 16 amino acids. Germline V gene data show CDR1 as KGHDR and CDR2 as SFDVKD.

The chain couples TRBV3-1 (or the pseudogene TRBV3-2) to TRBJ2-2, with D possibly matching TRBD2 (6 bases). The V gene's germline CDR1 is LGHDT and CDR2 YNNKEL (reference sequence). This CDR3 contains 18 residues. V was pared by 3 bases and J by 4 bases, with 21 bases between. In nucleotides, the CDR3 is TGTGCCAGCAGCCACAAGGGATGGGGAGGAGGAACCACCGGGGAGCTGTTTTTT. Translated, it gives CASSHKGWGGGTTGELFF.

The rearrangement links TRBV5-8 to TRBJ1-5; TRBD1 matches at 8 bases. This CDR3 has 16 residues. Germline V CDR1 and CDR2: SGHTS, YDEGEE. Trimming removed 5 bases from V and 1 base from J; junction bases left unmatched: 8. The CDR3 DNA follows: TGTGCCAGCAGGGGGACAGGTACTACAAGCAATCAGCCCCAGCATTTT. Translation gives CASRGTGTTSNQPQHF.